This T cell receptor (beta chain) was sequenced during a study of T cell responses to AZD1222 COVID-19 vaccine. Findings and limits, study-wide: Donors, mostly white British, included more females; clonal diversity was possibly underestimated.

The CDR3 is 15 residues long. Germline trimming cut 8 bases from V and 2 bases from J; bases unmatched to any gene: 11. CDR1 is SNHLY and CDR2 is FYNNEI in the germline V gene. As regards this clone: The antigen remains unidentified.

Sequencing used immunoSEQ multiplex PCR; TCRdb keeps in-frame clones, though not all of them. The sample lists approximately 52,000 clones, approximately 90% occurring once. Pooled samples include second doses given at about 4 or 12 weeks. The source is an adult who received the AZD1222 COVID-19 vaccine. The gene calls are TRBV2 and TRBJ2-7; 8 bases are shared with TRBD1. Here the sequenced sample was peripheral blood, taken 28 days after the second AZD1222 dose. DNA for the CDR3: TGTGCCAGCCGGACAGGGAGGACACTTGCCTACGAGCAGTACTTC. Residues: CASRTGRTLAYEQYF.